The rows below give T cell receptor beta chains drawn from one sample of a study of cytomegalovirus exposure and HLA in healthy donors. Assay: immunoSEQ multiplex PCR; the TCRdb copy retains only in-frame clones and omits some. Here the sample spans some 210,000 clones, less than 90% being singletons. Sequenced material: PBMCs. These receptors originate from a woman aged 18-29 years in good health and CMV-seronegative. Both conserved end residues are part of each CDR3. The order of the fields is D gene, J gene, clone size, V gene, CDR3 length, CDR3 protein. A D gene is named only where the DNA matches it firmly. Expanded clones get a size class; other rows say once, few or many, or leave the size out.

.	TRBJ2-7	.	TRBV2	10	CASRPGEQYF
.	TRBJ2-3	.	TRBV30	12	CAWGFYADTQYF
.	TRBJ1-2	.	TRBV7-2	13	CASSPAAGYGYTF
TRBD2	TRBJ2-1	.	TRBV6-1	17	CASSVEWTSGGVYEQFF
.	TRBJ2-7	few	TRBV28	12	CASSGDLTGQYF
TRBD1	TRBJ2-7	.	TRBV28	17	CASSLNGLGTGGYEQYF
.	TRBJ2-1	.	TRBV2	15	CASVPGGALYNEQFF
TRBD2	TRBJ2-3	.	TRBV28	18	CASSVVASGSRGTDTQYF
TRBD1	TRBJ2-2	.	TRBV6-5	15	CASTRGLRRTGELFF
.	TRBJ2-7	many	TRBV2	14	CASRATDISYEQYF
TRBD1	TRBJ2-1	.	TRBV16	15	CASSQVTGKGNEQFF
.	TRBJ2-5	.	TRBV10-2	12	CASSGAEETQYF
.	TRBJ2-2	.	TRBV18	17	CASSPQLRNSNTGELFF
.	TRBJ2-3	.	TRBV4-1	17	CASSQLHPFASTDTQYF
.	TRBJ1-6	.	TRBV2	12	CASSTEYSPLHF
TRBD1	TRBJ1-3	.	TRBV18	15	CASSPRQGSGNTIYF
TRBD1	TRBJ1-4	.	TRBV5-1	15	CASSAGTGPNEKLFF
.	TRBJ2-5	.	TRBV28	14	CASSLLRGQETQYF